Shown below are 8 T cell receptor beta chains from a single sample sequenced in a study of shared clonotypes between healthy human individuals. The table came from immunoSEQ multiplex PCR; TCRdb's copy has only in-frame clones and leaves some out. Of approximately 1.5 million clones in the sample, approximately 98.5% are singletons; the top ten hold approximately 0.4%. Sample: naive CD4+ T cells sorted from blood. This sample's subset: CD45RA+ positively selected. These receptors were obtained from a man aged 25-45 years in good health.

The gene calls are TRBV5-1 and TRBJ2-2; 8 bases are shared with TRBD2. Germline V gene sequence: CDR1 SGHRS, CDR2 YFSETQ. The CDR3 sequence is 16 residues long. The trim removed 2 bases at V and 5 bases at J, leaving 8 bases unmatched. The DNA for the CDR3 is TGCGCCAGCAGCTTACAGGGACTAGAGTCAACCGGGGAGCTGTTTTTT. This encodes CASSLQGLESTGELFF.

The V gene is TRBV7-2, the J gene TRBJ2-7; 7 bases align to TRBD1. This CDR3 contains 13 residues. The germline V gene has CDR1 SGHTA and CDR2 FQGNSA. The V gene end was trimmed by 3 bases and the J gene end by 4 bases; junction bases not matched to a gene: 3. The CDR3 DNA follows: TGTGCCAGCAGCTTTGGGGACAGATACGAGCAGTACTTC. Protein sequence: CASSFGDRYEQYF.

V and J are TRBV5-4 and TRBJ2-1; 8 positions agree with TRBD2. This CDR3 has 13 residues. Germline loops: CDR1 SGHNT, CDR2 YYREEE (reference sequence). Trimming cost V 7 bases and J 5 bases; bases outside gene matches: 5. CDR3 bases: TGTGCCAGCTCACTAGCGGTACACAATGAGCAGTTCTTC. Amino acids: CASSLAVHNEQFF.

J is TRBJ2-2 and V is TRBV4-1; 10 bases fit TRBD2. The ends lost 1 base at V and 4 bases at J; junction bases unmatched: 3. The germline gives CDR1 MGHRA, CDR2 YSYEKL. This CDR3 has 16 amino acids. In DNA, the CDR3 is TGCGCCAGCAGCCAAGTAGCTAGCGGGGGCACCGGGGAGCTGTTTTTT. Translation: CASSQVASGGTGELFF.

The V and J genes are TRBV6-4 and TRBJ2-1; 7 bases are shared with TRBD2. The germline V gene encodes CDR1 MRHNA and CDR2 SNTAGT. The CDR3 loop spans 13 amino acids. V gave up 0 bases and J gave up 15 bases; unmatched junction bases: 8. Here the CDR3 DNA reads TGTGCCAGCAGTGACTCCTTTGGGAGGGCGGCGTTCTTC. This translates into CASSDSFGRAAFF.

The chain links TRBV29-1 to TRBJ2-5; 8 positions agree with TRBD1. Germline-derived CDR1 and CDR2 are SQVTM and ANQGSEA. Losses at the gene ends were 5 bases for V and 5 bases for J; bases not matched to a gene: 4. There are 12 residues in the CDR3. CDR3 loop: CSVQGARETQYF. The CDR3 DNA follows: TGCAGCGTTCAGGGGGCGCGCGAGACCCAGTACTTC.

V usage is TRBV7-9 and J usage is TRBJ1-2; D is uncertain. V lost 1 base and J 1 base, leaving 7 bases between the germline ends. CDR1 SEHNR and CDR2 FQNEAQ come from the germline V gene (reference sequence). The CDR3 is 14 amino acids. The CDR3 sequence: CASSLEPNNYGYTF. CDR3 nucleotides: TGTGCCAGCAGCTTAGAACCCAATAACTATGGCTACACCTTC. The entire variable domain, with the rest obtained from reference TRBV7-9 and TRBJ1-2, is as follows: DTGVSQNPRHKITKRGQNVTFRCDPISEHNRLYWYRQTLGQGPEFLTYFQNEAQLEKSRLLSDRFSAERPKGSFSTLEIQRTEQGDSAMYLCASSLEPNNYGYTFGSGTRLTVV.

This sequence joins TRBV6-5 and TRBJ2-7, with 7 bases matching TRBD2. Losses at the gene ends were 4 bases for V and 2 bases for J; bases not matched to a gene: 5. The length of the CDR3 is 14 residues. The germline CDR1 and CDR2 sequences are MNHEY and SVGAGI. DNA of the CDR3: TGTGCCAGCAGTTCTGGGACTACTACCTACGAGCAGTACTTC. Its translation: CASSSGTTTYEQYF.